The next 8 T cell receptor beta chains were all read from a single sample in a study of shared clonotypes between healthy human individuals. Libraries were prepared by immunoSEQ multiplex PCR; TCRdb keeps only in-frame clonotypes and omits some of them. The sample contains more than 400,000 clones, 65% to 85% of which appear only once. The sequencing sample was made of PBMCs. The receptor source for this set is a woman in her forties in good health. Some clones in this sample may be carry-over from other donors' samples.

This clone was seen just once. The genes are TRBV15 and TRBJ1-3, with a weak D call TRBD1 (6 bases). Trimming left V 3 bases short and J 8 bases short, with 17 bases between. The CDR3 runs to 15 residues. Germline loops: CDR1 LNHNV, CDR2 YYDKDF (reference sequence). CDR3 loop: CATSRYREMGDTIYF. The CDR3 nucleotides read TGTGCCACCAGCAGGTACAGGGAAATGGGAGACACCATATATTTT.

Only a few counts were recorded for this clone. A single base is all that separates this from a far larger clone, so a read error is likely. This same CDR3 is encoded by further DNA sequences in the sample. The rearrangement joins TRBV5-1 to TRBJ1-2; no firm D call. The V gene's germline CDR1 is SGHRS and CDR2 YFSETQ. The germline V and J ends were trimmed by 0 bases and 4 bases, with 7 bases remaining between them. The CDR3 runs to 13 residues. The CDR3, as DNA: TGCGCCAGCAGCTTGGCTGACGGCTATGGCTACACCTTC. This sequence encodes CASSLADGYGYTF.

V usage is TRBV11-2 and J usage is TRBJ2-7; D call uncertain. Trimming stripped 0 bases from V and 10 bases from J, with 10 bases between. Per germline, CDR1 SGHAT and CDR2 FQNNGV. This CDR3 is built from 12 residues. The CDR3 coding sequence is TGTGCCAGCAGCTTAGATGGCACGGATCAGTACTTC. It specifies CASSLDGTDQYF.

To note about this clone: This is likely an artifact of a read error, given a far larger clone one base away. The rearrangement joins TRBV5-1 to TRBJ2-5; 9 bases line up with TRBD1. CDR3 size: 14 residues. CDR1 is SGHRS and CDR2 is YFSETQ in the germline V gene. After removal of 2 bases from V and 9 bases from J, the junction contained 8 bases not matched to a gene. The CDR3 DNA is TGCGCCAGCAGCTTACAGGGGGCAGGGGAGGCCCAGTACTTC. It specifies CASSLQGAGEAQYF.

CDR3 sequence: CASSLRGWTVSYEQYF. The CDR3 DNA reads TGTGCCAGCAGTTTAAGGGGATGGACAGTCTCCTACGAGCAGTACTTC. The chain employs TRBV27 and TRBJ2-7, with D perhaps matching TRBD1 (6 bases). The CDR3 spans 16 residues. Germline loops: CDR1 MNHEY, CDR2 SMNVEV (reference sequence). The ends were cut back, 2 bases at V and 0 bases at J, with 14 bases in the middle.

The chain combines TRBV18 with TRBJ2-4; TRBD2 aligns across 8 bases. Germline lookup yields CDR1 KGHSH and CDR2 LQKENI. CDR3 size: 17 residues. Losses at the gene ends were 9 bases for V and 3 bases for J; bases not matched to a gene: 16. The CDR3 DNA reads TGTGCCAGTCCTTGGATCGATAGCGGGGCGGGCAAAAACATTCAGTACTTC. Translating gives CASPWIDSGAGKNIQYF.

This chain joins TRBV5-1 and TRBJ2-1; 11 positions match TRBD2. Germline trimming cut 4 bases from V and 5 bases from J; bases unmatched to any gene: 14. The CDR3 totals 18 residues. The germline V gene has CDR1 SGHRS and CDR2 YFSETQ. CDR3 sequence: CASSPPGSGRGSDNEQFF. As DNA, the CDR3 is TGCGCCAGCAGCCCGCCGGGTAGCGGGAGGGGGTCGGACAATGAGCAGTTCTTC.

The CDR3 region is CASSRTGGDIQYF. Here the CDR3 DNA reads TGTGCCAGCAGTAGAACAGGGGGGGACATTCAGTACTTC. This chain links TRBV6-5 with TRBJ2-4; possibly TRBD1 for D (8 bases). Looked up from germline, CDR1 is MNHEY and CDR2 is SVGAGI. The CDR3 is 13 amino acids. V dropped 5 bases and J dropped 8 bases, with 13 bases sitting between them.